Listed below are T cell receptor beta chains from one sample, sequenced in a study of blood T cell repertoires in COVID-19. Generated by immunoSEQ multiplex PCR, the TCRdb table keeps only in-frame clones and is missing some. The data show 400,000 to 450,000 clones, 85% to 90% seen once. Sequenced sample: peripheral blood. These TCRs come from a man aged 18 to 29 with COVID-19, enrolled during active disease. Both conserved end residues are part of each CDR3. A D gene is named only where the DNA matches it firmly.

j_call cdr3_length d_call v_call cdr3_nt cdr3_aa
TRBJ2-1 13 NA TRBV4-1 TGCGCCAGCAGCCAAGATATTAGATGGGAGCAGTTCTTC CASSQDIRWEQFF
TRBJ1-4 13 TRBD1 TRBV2 TGTGCCAGCATCTCGGACAGGGATGAAAAACTGTTTTTT CASISDRDEKLFF
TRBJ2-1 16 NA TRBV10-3 TGTGCCATCAGTGAGTCGATTTTCGGGTCTCGGTCTGAGCAGTTCTTC CAISESIFGSRSEQFF
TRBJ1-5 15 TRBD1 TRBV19 TGTGCCAGTAGTAGGCCAGGGGGTCCGGATCAGCCCCAGCATTTT CASSRPGGPDQPQHF
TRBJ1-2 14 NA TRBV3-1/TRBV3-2 TGTGCCAGCAGCCAAATTGGACAGCTCTATGGCTACACCTTC CASSQIGQLYGYTF
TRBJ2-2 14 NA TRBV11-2 TGTGCCGAAGGGCCGGGGAGGCCTACCGGGGAGCTGTTTTTT CAEGPGRPTGELFF
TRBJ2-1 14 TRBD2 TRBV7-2 TGTGCCAGCAGCTTAGGAGCGGGAGTTGACGAGCAGTTCTTC CASSLGAGVDEQFF
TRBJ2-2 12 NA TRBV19 TGTGCCAGTAGTATAGGAGGCGGGGAGCTGTTTTTT CASSIGGGELFF
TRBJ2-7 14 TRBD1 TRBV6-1 TGTGCCAGCAGTGAAGCCGGGACAGCTTACGAGCAGTACTTC CASSEAGTAYEQYF
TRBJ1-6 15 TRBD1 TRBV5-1 TGCGCCAGCAGGACAGGGTTGGAAAATAATTCACCCCTCCACTTT CASRTGLENNSPLHF
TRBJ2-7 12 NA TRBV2 TGTGCCAGCAGTGTATCCCTACGAGAGCAGTACTTC CASSVSLREQYF
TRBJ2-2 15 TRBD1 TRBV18 TGTGCCAGCTCACCTGCAGGGGGAGTGGCCGGGGAGCTGTTTTTT CASSPAGGVAGELFF
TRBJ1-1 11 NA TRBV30 TGTGCCTGGAGTGCTATTACTGAAGCTTTCTTT CAWSAITEAFF
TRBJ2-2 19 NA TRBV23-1 TGCGCCAGCAGTCAACGGCGCTATCTAGTGGCCTGCGACACCGGGGAGCTGTTTTTT CASSQRRYLVACDTGELFF
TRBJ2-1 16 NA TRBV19 TGTGCCACCGCCCGTCGGCGGGAAAGCTCCTACAATGAGCAGTTCTTC CATARRRESSYNEQFF
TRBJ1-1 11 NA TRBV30 TGTGCCTGGAGTATGGCTCCCAGGGCTTTCTTT CAWSMAPRAFF
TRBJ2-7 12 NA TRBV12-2 TGTGCAAGTCGCTCGCTAGCGAACGAGCAGTACTTC CASRSLANEQYF
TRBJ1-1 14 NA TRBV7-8 TGTGCCAGCAGCTCAGAGGGACTTCTGGGTGAAGCTTTCTTT CASSSEGLLGEAFF